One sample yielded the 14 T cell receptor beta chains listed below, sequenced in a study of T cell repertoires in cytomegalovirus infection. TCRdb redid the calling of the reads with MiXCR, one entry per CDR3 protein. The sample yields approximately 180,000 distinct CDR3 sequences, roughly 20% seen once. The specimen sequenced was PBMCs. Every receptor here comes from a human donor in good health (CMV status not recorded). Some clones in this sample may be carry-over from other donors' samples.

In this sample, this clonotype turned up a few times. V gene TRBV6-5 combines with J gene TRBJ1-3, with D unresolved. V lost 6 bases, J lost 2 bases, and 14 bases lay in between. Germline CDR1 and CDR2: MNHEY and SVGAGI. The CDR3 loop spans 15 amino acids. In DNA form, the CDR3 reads TGTGCCAGCAGCCCGACCCTGGGTCCTGGAAACACCATATATTTT. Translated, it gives CASSPTLGPGNTIYF.

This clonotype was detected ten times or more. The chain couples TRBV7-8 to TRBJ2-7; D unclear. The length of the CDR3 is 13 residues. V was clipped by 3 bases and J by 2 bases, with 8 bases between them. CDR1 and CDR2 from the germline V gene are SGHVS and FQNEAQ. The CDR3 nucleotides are TGTGCCAGCAGCTTCAAAACTACCTACGAGCAGTACTTC. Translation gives CASSFKTTYEQYF.

In DNA, the CDR3 is TGCAGCGTTCAAAGTCAAAGCGGCACAGATACGCAGTATTTT. Encoded protein: CSVQSQSGTDTQYF. The chain joins TRBV29-1 to TRBJ2-3, with unresolved D. The V and J ends lost 5 bases and 1 base respectively, with 13 bases between them. The CDR3 extends over 14 amino acids. Germline CDR1 SQVTM, CDR2 ANQGSEA.

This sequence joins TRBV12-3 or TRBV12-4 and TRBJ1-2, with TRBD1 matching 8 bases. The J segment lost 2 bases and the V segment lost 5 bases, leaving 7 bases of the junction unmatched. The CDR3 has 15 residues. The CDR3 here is CASSHSDRENYGYTF. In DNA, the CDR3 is TGTGCCAGCAGTCACTCGGACAGGGAGAACTATGGCTACACCTTC.

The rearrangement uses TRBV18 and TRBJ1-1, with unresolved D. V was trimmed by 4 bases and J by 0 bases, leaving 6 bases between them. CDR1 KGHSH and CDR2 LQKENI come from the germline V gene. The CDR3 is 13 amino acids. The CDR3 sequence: CASSQDMNTEAFF. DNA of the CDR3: TGTGCCAGCTCACAGGATATGAACACTGAAGCTTTCTTT.

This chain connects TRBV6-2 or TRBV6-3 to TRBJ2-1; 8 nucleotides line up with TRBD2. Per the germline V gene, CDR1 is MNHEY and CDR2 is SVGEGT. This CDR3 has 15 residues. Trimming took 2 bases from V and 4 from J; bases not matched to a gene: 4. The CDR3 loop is CASSYVRGVYNEQFF. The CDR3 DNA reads TGTGCCAGCAGTTACGTGCGGGGGGTATACAATGAGCAGTTCTTC.

The CDR3 DNA sequence: TGTGCCAGCAGCTTCGTGGGAGGGCCGAATGAGCAGTTCTTC. Translation gives CASSFVGGPNEQFF. The chain has TRBV11-2 and TRBJ2-1; TRBD2 matches at 7 bases. V shed 3 bases, J shed 7 bases, and the junction held 6 bases outside the gene matches. CDR1 and CDR2 from the germline V gene are SGHAT and FQNNGV. The CDR3 is 14 amino acids.

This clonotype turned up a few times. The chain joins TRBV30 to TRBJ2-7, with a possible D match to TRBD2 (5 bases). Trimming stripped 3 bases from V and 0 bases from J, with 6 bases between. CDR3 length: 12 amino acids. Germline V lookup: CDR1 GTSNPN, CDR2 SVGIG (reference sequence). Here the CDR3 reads CAWSGDSYEQYF. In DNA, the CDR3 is TGTGCCTGGAGCGGGGACTCCTACGAGCAGTACTTC.

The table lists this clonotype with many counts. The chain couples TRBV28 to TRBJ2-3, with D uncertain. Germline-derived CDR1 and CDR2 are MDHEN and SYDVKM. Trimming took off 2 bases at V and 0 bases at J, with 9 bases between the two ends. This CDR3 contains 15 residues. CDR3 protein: CASSLGRASTDTQYF. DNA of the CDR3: TGTGCCAGCAGTTTAGGTCGCGCCAGCACAGATACGCAGTATTTT.

The CDR3 here is CASNVLGQPYNEQFF. DNA of the CDR3: TGTGCCAGTAACGTACTGGGACAGCCCTACAATGAGCAGTTCTTC. V and J are TRBV9 and TRBJ2-1; 7 bases match TRBD1. This CDR3 is built from 15 residues. Per germline, CDR1 SGDLS and CDR2 YYNGEE. V was pared by 8 bases and J by 2 bases, with 10 bases of the junction left unmatched.

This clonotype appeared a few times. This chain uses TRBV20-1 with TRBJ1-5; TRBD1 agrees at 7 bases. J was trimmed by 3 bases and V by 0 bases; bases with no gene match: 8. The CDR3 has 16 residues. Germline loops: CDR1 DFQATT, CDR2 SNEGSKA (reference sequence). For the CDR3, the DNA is TGCAGTGCTAGAGATGTAATCGGACAGGACAATCAGCCCCAGCATTTT. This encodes CSARDVIGQDNQPQHF.

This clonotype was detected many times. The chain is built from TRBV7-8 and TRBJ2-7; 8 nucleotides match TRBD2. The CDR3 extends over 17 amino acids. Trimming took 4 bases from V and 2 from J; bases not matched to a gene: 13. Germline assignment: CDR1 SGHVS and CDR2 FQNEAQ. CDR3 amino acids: CASSYYTGTRSTYEQYF. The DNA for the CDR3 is TGTGCCAGCAGCTACTATACCGGGACTAGGTCTACCTACGAGCAGTACTTC.

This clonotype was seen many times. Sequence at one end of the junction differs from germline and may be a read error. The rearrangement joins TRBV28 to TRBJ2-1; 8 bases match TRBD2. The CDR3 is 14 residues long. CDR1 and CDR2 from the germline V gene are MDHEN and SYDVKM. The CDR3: CASSSSASGTSQLF. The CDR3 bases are TGTGCCAGCAGTTCCAGTGCATCCGGGACTAGTCAGCTCTTC.

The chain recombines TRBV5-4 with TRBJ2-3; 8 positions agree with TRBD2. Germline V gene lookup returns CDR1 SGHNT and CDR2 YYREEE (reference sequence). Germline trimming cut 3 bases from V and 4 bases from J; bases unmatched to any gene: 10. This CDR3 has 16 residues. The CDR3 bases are TGTGCCAGCAGCTCCCCTGCCGGGGGGGCAGCAGATACGCAGTATTTT. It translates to CASSSPAGGAADTQYF.